This T cell receptor beta chain comes out of a study of T cells in Graves' hyperthyroidism and ophthalmopathy. Study conclusions and caveats: Blood also contained most expanded thyroid clonotypes above 0.001. Ophthalmopathy stood apart from stable hyperthyroidism in a 13 V-J model. Progression to ophthalmopathy was predicted a median of approximately 6.4 months early.

RNA transcripts were the template for amplifying TCR beta CDR3 regions. The HTBI set primed first-round TCR CDR3 RT-PCR. MiXCR was run by TCRdb on the multiplex PCR reads, yielding one entry per CDR3 protein. The profile covers about 180,000 distinct CDR3 sequences, with over 7.5% appearing a single time and more than 20% taken by the ten largest. This clonotype occurred many times. Its antigen remains unknown. The V and J ends lost 2 bases and 3 bases respectively, with 16 bases between them. The CDR3 sequence is 17 residues long. CDR1 is SEHNR, CDR2 FQNEAQ, per germline (reference sequence). This clonotype was obtained from a woman aged 18-29 years with Graves' hyperthyroidism that later progressed to Graves' ophthalmopathy. The sample comprised blood. The gene calls are TRBV7-9 and TRBJ2-2; D gene unclear. The CDR3 DNA sequence: TGTGCCAGCAGCTTATTCTTCGCGGTAGCCTACACCGGGGAGCTGTTTTTT. This codes for CASSLFFAVAYTGELFF.